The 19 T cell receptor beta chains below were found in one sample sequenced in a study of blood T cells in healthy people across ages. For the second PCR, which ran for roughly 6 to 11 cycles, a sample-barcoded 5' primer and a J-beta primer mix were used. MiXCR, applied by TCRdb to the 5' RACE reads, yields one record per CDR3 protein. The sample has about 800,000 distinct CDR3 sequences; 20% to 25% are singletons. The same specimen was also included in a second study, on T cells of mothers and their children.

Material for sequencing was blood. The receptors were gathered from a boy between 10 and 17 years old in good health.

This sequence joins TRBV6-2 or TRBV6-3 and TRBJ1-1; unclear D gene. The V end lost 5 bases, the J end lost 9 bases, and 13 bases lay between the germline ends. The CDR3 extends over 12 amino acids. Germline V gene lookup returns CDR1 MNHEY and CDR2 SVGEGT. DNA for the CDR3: TGTGCCAGCAGTCAACCGGGAACTAAAGCTTTCTTT. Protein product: CASSQPGTKAFF.

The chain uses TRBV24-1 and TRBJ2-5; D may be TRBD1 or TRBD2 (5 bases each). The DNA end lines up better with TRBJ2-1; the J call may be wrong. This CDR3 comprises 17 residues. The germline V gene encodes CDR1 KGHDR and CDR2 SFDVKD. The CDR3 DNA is TGTGCCACCAGTGATAGTTTTGGCACAGGAGGCTACAATGAGCAGTTCTTC. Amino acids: CATSDSFGTGGYNEQFF.

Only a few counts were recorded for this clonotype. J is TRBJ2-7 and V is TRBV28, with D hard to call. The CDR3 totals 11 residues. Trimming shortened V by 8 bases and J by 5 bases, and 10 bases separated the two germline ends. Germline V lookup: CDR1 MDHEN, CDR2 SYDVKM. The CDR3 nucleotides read TGTGCCAGCGGACCCATCGACGAGCAGTACTTC. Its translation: CASGPIDEQYF.

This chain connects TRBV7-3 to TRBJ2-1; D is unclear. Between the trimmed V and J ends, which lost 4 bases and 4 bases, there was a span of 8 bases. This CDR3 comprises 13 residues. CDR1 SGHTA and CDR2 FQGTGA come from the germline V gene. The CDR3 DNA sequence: TGTGCCAGCAGCTCTACTGAGTACAATGAGCAGTTCTTC. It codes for CASSSTEYNEQFF.

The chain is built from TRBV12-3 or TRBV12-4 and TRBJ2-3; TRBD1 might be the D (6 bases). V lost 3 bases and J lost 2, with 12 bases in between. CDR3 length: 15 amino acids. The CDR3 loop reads CASSLGRQVTDTQYF. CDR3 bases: TGTGCCAGCAGTTTGGGCCGACAGGTCACAGATACGCAGTATTTT.

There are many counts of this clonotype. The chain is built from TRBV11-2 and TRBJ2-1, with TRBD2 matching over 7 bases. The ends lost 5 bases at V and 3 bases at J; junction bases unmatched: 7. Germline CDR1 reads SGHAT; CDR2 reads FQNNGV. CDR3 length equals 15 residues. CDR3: CASSPWGGGYNEQFF. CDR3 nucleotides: TGTGCCAGCAGCCCCTGGGGGGGGGGCTACAATGAGCAGTTCTTC.

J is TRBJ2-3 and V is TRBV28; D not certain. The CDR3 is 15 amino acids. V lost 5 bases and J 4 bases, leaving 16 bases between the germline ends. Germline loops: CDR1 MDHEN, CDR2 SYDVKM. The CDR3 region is CASSRIPGRSDTQYF. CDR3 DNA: TGTGCCAGCAGTCGTATCCCAGGACGGTCAGATACGCAGTATTTT.

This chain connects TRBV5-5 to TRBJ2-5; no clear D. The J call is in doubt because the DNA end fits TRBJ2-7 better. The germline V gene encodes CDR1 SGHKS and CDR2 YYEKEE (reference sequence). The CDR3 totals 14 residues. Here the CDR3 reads CASSLETSRDEQYF. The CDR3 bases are TGTGCCAGCAGCTTGGAGACGTCTAGGGACGAGCAGTACTTC.

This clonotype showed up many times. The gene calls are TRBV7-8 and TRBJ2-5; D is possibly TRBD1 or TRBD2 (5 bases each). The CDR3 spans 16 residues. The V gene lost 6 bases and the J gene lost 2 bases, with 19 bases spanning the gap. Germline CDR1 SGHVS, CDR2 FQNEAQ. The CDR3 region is CASSRLGLGAQETQYF. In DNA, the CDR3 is TGTGCCAGCAGTCGCCTTGGACTCGGGGCTCAAGAGACCCAGTACTTC.

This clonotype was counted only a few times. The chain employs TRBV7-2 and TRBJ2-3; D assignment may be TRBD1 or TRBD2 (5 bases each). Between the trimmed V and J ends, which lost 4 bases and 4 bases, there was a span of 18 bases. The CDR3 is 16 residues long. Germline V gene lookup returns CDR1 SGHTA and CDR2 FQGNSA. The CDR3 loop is CASSSSRQWDADTQYF. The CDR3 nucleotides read TGTGCCAGCAGCTCCAGCAGGCAGTGGGACGCAGATACGCAGTATTTT.

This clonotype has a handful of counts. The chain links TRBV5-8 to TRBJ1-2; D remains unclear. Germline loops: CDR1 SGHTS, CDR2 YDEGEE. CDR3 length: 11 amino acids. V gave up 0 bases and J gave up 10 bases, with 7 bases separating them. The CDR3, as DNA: TGTGCCAGCAGCTTGGTTCGGGACTACACCTTC. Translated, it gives CASSLVRDYTF.

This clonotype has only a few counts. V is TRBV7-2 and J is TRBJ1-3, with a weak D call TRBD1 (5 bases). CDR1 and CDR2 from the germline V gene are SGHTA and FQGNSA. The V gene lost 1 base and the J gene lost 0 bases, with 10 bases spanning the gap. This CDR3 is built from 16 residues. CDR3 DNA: TGTGCCAGCAGCTTAGTGGCAGGGACCTCTGGAAACACCATATATTTT. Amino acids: CASSLVAGTSGNTIYF.

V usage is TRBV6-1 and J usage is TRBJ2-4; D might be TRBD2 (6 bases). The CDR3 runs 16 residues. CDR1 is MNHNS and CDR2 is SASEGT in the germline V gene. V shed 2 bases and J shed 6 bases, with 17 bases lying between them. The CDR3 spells CASSEWVSGDGNIQYF. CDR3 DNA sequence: TGTGCCAGCAGTGAATGGGTTTCGGGGGACGGAAACATTCAGTACTTC.

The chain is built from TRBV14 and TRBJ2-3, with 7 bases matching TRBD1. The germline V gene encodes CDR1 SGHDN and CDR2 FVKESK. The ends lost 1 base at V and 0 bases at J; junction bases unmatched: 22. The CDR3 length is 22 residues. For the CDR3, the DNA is TGTGCCAGCAGCCAAGGGTTTGTGACAGGGTCTCGAGAACGATCTAGCACAGATACGCAGTATTTT. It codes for CASSQGFVTGSRERSSTDTQYF.

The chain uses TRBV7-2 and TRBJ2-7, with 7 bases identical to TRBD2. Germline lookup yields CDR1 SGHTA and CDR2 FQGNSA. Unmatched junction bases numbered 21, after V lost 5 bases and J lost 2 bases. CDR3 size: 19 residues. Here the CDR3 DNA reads TGTGCCAGCAGCCCACGGGCAGCGGGGTTTCGGTCTTCGCCCTACGAGCAGTACTTC. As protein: CASSPRAAGFRSSPYEQYF.

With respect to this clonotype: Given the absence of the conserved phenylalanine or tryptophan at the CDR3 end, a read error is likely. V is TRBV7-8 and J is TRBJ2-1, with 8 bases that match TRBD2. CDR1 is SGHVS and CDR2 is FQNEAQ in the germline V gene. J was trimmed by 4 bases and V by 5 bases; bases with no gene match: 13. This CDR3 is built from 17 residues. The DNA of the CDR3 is TGTGCCAGCAGCCCCCGCCCCAGCGGGGGCCCTTACAATGAGCAGTTCCTC. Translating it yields CASSPRPSGGPYNEQFL.

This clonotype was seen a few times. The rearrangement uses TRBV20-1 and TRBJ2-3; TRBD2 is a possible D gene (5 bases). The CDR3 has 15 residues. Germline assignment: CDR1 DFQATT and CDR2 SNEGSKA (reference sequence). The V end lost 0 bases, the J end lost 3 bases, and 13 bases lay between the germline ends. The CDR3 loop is CSARDTLGYTDTQYF. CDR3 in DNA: TGCAGTGCTAGAGATACACTAGGTTATACAGATACGCAGTATTTT.

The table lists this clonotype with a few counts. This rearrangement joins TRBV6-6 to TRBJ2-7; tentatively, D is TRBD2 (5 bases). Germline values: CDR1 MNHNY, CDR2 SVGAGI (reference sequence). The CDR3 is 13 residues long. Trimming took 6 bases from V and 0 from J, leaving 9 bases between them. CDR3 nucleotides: TGTGCCAGCAGAGTCGGAGGCTCCTACGAGCAGTACTTC. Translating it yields CASRVGGSYEQYF.

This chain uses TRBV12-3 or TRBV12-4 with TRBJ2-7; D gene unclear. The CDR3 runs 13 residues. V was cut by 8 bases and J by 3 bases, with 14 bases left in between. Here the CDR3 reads CASGLTPRYEQYF. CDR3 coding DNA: TGTGCCAGCGGCCTGACCCCTCGCTACGAGCAGTACTTC.